These 21 T cell receptor beta chains share one sample of origin, sequenced in a study of patients and donors after allogeneic stem cell transplantation. MiXCR was run by TCRdb on the RT-PCR reads, yielding one entry per CDR3 protein. The repertoire holds a few hundred thousand distinct CDR3 sequences, with roughly two fifths as singletons. Sequencing was performed on blood, either unsorted or a sorted T cell fraction (not recorded which). The receptor set was obtained from a human donor who was either an allogeneic HSCT recipient or a stem cell or donor lymphocyte infusion donor (not recorded which). It is not recorded whose cells these are; they may come from a transplant donor.

The CDR3 sequence: CASSVASRDKGNTIYF. CDR3 nucleotide sequence: TGTGCCAGCAGCGTAGCCTCCCGGGACAAGGGAAACACCATATATTTT. V and J are TRBV9 and TRBJ1-3; tentative D call: TRBD1 (6 bases). Trimming pared 0 bases from V and 4 bases from J, leaving 14 bases between. The CDR3 consists of 16 residues. Germline loops: CDR1 SGDLS, CDR2 YYNGEE. Supplemented by reference TRBV9 and TRBJ1-3, the full variable domain reads DSGVTQTPKHLITATGQRVTLRCSPRSGDLSVYWYQQSLDQGLQFLIQYYNGEERAKGNILERFSAQQFPDLHSELNLSSLELGDSALYFCASSVASRDKGNTIYFGEGSWLTVV.

V gene TRBV5-1 combines with J gene TRBJ1-2; 7 nucleotides agree with TRBD1. The ends lost 4 bases at V and 0 bases at J; junction bases unmatched: 3. CDR3 length: 14 amino acids. The germline V gene has CDR1 SGHRS and CDR2 YFSETQ. The CDR3 loop is CASSGTVTNYGYTF. The CDR3 DNA reads as TGCGCCAGCAGCGGGACAGTGACTAACTATGGCTACACCTTC.

This clonotype was counted a few times. V gene TRBV15 combines with J gene TRBJ1-6; TRBD1 aligns across 7 bases. Germline loops: CDR1 LNHNV, CDR2 YYDKDF (reference sequence). This CDR3 contains 15 residues. The V gene end was trimmed by 0 bases and the J gene end by 10 bases; junction bases not matched to a gene: 6. The CDR3 DNA reads TGTGCCACCAGCAGAGATCCCAGGGGGAAATCACCCCTCCACTTT. Its translation: CATSRDPRGKSPLHF.

The J gene is TRBJ2-1, the V gene TRBV20-1; D call uncertain. The germline V gene encodes CDR1 DFQATT and CDR2 SNEGSKA (reference sequence). This CDR3 spans 11 amino acids. The ends were cut back, 7 bases at V and 7 bases at J, with 11 bases in the middle. The CDR3 DNA reads as TGCAGTGGTGAAGGGCCTAATGAGCAGTTCTTC. Translation: CSGEGPNEQFF.

V usage is TRBV12-3 or TRBV12-4 and J usage is TRBJ1-5; TRBD1 matches at 9 bases. The V segment lost 2 bases and the J segment 4 bases; nucleotides outside the gene matches: 9. The CDR3 extends over 17 amino acids. Here the CDR3 reads CASSLIQGQGLNQPQHF. The DNA of the CDR3 is TGTGCCAGCAGTTTAATCCAGGGACAGGGCCTTAATCAGCCCCAGCATTTT.

CDR3 amino acids: CASSATGAPTDTQYF. CDR3 sequence (DNA): TGTGCCAGCAGTGCAACGGGGGCTCCCACAGATACGCAGTATTTT. The chain recombines TRBV28 with TRBJ2-3; D could derive from TRBD1 or TRBD2 (6 bases each). This CDR3 spans 15 amino acids. Germline V gene lookup returns CDR1 MDHEN and CDR2 SYDVKM. Trimming removed 5 bases from V and 2 bases from J, with 14 bases in between.

This clonotype was seen more than once but under ten times. CDR3 loop: CASSLERTSSYNSPLHF. The CDR3 nucleotides are TGCGCCAGCAGCTTGGAGAGGACGAGCTCCTATAATTCACCCCTCCACTTT. The chain employs TRBV5-1 and TRBJ1-6, with D unresolved. V was clipped by 0 bases and J by 0 bases, with 10 bases between them. The CDR3 consists of 17 residues. CDR1 is SGHRS, CDR2 YFSETQ, per germline.

The genes are TRBV5-6 and TRBJ2-2; no clear D gene. V lost 3 bases, J lost 1 base, and 13 bases lay in between. Germline V gene lookup returns CDR1 SGHDT and CDR2 YYEEEE. The CDR3 sequence is 16 residues long. CDR3 protein: CASSSNLQRNTGELFF. Here the CDR3 DNA reads TGTGCCAGCAGCTCAAATCTACAGCGGAACACCGGGGAGCTGTTTTTT.

The chain links TRBV24-1 to TRBJ2-3, with a weak D call TRBD2 (6 bases). The CDR3 has 14 amino acids. The V gene lost 0 bases and the J gene lost 4 bases, with 7 bases spanning the gap. Germline V gives CDR1 KGHDR, CDR2 SFDVKD. As DNA, the CDR3 is TGTGCCACCAGTGATTTGGGAGGGGCAGATACGCAGTATTTT. Protein sequence: CATSDLGGADTQYF.

The gene calls are TRBV6-6 and TRBJ1-4; the D gene is possibly TRBD1 (6 bases). Germline values: CDR1 MNHNY, CDR2 SVGAGI (reference sequence). Trimming stripped 6 bases from V and 4 bases from J, with 18 bases between. The CDR3 contains 16 residues. The CDR3 sequence: CASSRSRGAGNEKLFF. The CDR3 region has the DNA TGTGCCAGCAGCCGTTCACGGGGGGCTGGTAATGAAAAACTGTTTTTT.

This chain joins TRBV2 and TRBJ2-7; D unclear. The germline V gene has CDR1 SNHLY and CDR2 FYNNEI. The length of the CDR3 is 11 residues. V was shortened by 7 bases and J by 4 bases, with 8 bases between the two germline ends. CDR3 DNA: TGTGCCAGCATCATGGGTTACGAGCAGTACTTC. Its translation: CASIMGYEQYF.

This chain joins TRBV12-3 or TRBV12-4 and TRBJ1-5, with a tentative D call TRBD1 (5 bases). V lost 1 base, J lost 4 bases, and 14 bases lay in between. The CDR3 is 16 residues long. CDR3 DNA: TGTGCCAGCAGTTTAGGGGGAGGGACCGGGAATCAGCCCCAGCATTTT. Protein: CASSLGGGTGNQPQHF.

CDR3 sequence reads: CASLQQVNYGYTF. As DNA, the CDR3 is TGTGCCAGCCTACAACAGGTTAACTATGGCTACACCTTC. V and J are TRBV6-6 and TRBJ1-2, with TRBD1 as a possible D gene (5 bases). V dropped 8 bases and J dropped 1 base, with 11 bases sitting between them. CDR1 and CDR2 (germline): MNHNY, SVGAGI (reference sequence). CDR3 length: 13 residues.

This clonotype was counted a single time. The V gene is TRBV27, the J gene TRBJ2-5, with a possible D match to TRBD1 (5 bases). Germline loops: CDR1 MNHEY, CDR2 SMNVEV (reference sequence). V shed 8 bases and J shed 0 bases, with 13 bases lying between them. The CDR3 length is 14 residues. CDR3 nucleotide sequence: TGTGCCAGCGCTTCAGGGAAGTACCAAGAGACCCAGTACTTC. Amino acid sequence: CASASGKYQETQYF.

This clonotype was counted a few times. The V call is TRBV20-1, the J call TRBJ1-4; no firm D call. Trimming stripped 1 base from V and 5 bases from J, with 14 bases between. CDR1 and CDR2 (germline): DFQATT, SNEGSKA (reference sequence). The CDR3 length is 15 residues. The CDR3 DNA reads as TGCAGTGCTAGAGGCGGCCGAACGGCAAATGAAAAACTGTTTTTT. Protein: CSARGGRTANEKLFF.

The V and J genes are TRBV4-3 and TRBJ1-2; D gene unclear. This CDR3 has 14 residues. V lost 0 bases and J lost 10, with 15 bases in between. CDR1 LGHNA and CDR2 YSLEER come from the germline V gene. The CDR3 bases are TGCGCCAGCAGCCAAGATCGGGCCCAAGGAGACTACACCTTC. Amino acids: CASSQDRAQGDYTF.

In this sample, this clonotype turned up a few times. This sequence joins TRBV7-3 and TRBJ1-2, with unresolved D. Trimming removed 5 bases from V and 8 bases from J, with 12 bases in between. The CDR3 is 12 residues long. Per the germline V gene, CDR1 is SGHTA and CDR2 is FQGTGA. CDR3 nucleotides: TGTGCCAGCAGCACTGGAATGGAGGGCTACACCTTC. Residues: CASSTGMEGYTF.

About this clonotype itself: The junction departs from germline at one end; a sequencing error may be responsible. The chain links TRBV12-3 or TRBV12-4 to TRBJ2-7; D remains unclear. The CDR3 totals 10 residues. The CDR3 here is CAGSRYEQYF. The DNA for the CDR3 is TGTGCCGGCAGTCGCTACGAGCAGTACTTC.

The chain carries TRBV27 and TRBJ1-2; 8 nucleotides match TRBD1. Per the germline V gene, CDR1 is MNHEY and CDR2 is SMNVEV (reference sequence). V gave up 5 bases and J gave up 7 bases; unmatched junction bases: 9. CDR3 length: 14 residues. CDR3 DNA sequence: TGTGCCAGCAGTCCGTACAGGGGGGGCCTTGGCTACACCTTC. Encoded protein: CASSPYRGGLGYTF.

This clonotype was recorded once. The chain couples TRBV6-4 to TRBJ2-3; D is ambiguous. Germline V CDR1 and CDR2: MRHNA, SNTAGT. With 6 bases removed from V and 0 bases from J, the gap between germline ends came to 10 bases. The CDR3 spans 14 residues. The CDR3, as DNA: TGTGCCAGCAGCGTCCGACCTAGCACAGATACGCAGTATTTT. Translation: CASSVRPSTDTQYF.

Written as DNA, the CDR3 is TGCAGCGTTGAAGGGGTCAGGGGATTCGAGACCCAGTACTTC. Protein: CSVEGVRGFETQYF. The V call is TRBV29-1, the J call TRBJ2-5; TRBD1 is a possible D gene (6 bases). V dropped 1 base and J dropped 5 bases, with 14 bases sitting between them. This CDR3 has 14 residues. Germline V CDR1 and CDR2: SQVTM, ANQGSEA.